These T cell receptor beta chains were read from a single sample in a study of cytomegalovirus exposure and HLA in healthy donors. Using immunoSEQ multiplex PCR, the repertoire was profiled, and TCRdb retains in-frame clones only, with some absent. Found here are 150,000 to 190,000 clones, approximately 86% of them singletons; the top ten hold about 6.4%. Specimen: PBMCs. Receptors originate from a woman between 45 and 60 years old in good health and CMV-seropositive. Each CDR3 is given with its conserved first and last residue. The order of the fields is D gene, V gene, J gene, clone size, CDR3 DNA, CDR3 protein. The D gene is left open where the match is weak. Clone size is given for some rows only: seen once, a few or many times, or a class if the clone is expanded.

D gene: -; V gene: TRBV19; J gene: TRBJ1-2; clone size: few; CDR3 DNA: TGTGCCAGTACCTCACAGGGAAGCTATGGCTACACCTTC; CDR3 protein: CASTSQGSYGYTF
D gene: -; V gene: TRBV4-3; J gene: TRBJ2-7; clone size: -; CDR3 DNA: TGCGCCAGCAGCCGTGCCCAGGGTTCCTACGAGCAGTACTTC; CDR3 protein: CASSRAQGSYEQYF
D gene: TRBD1; V gene: TRBV6-1; J gene: TRBJ1-1; clone size: -; CDR3 DNA: TGTGCCAGCAGTGAAGGTCAACAGGGGGGAGCTTTCTTT; CDR3 protein: CASSEGQQGGAFF
D gene: -; V gene: TRBV5-1; J gene: TRBJ1-1; clone size: -; CDR3 DNA: TGCGCCAGCAGCAGGACCGGGGTTAACACTGAAGCTTTCTTT; CDR3 protein: CASSRTGVNTEAFF
D gene: -; V gene: TRBV6-5; J gene: TRBJ2-2; clone size: -; CDR3 DNA: TGTGCCAGCAGTTACTCGGGCAGCCCGAACACCGGGGAGCTGTTTTTT; CDR3 protein: CASSYSGSPNTGELFF
D gene: TRBD1; V gene: TRBV7-9; J gene: TRBJ1-6; clone size: once; CDR3 DNA: TGTGCCAGCAGCCAACGACAGGGCGGTTCACCCCTCCACTTT; CDR3 protein: CASSQRQGGSPLHF
D gene: TRBD2; V gene: TRBV6-5; J gene: TRBJ2-2; clone size: -; CDR3 DNA: TGTGCCAGCAGTCTGACCCCGGGGGGGCCCGGGGAGCTGTTTTTT; CDR3 protein: CASSLTPGGPGELFF
D gene: -; V gene: TRBV9; J gene: TRBJ2-7; clone size: -; CDR3 DNA: TGTGCCAGCAGCGTAGGGAGAGAGTCCGAGCAGTACTTC; CDR3 protein: CASSVGRESEQYF
D gene: -; V gene: TRBV27; J gene: TRBJ2-1; clone size: -; CDR3 DNA: TGTGCCAGCAGCACCACAGGCCCCAGCGCCTACAATGAGCAGTTCTTC; CDR3 protein: CASSTTGPSAYNEQFF
D gene: -; V gene: TRBV27; J gene: TRBJ2-1; clone size: -; CDR3 DNA: TGTGCCAGCAGAAGACTAAATGAGCAGTTCTTC; CDR3 protein: CASRRLNEQFF
D gene: -; V gene: TRBV18; J gene: TRBJ1-3; clone size: few; CDR3 DNA: TGTGCCAGCTCACCCTCTCGCGGTTCGCCTGGAAACACCATATATTTT; CDR3 protein: CASSPSRGSPGNTIYF
D gene: -; V gene: TRBV27; J gene: TRBJ2-1; clone size: -; CDR3 DNA: TGTGCCAGCAGACTTGACAGTGTGGGTTCCTACAATGAGCAGTTCTTC; CDR3 protein: CASRLDSVGSYNEQFF
D gene: -; V gene: TRBV12-5; J gene: TRBJ1-1; clone size: -; CDR3 DNA: TGTGCTAGTGGTTTGCCGTACGGGAACACTGAAGCTTTCTTT; CDR3 protein: CASGLPYGNTEAFF
D gene: -; V gene: TRBV4-3; J gene: TRBJ2-7; clone size: few; CDR3 DNA: TGCGCCAGCAGCCAAGATCCGCCCACACAGCAGTACTTC; CDR3 protein: CASSQDPPTQQYF
D gene: -; V gene: TRBV28; J gene: TRBJ2-7; clone size: -; CDR3 DNA: TGTGCCAGCAGTTTGAGTGGTGCCTCCTCCTACGAGCAGTACTTC; CDR3 protein: CASSLSGASSYEQYF
D gene: TRBD1; V gene: TRBV7-8; J gene: TRBJ1-5; clone size: -; CDR3 DNA: TGTGCCAGCAGCTTAGCAGGACAGGGGGCTTCTCAGCCCCAGCATTTT; CDR3 protein: CASSLAGQGASQPQHF
D gene: TRBD2; V gene: TRBV7-9; J gene: TRBJ2-7; clone size: -; CDR3 DNA: TGTGCCAGCAGCTCGAGCGGGAGATACGAGCAGTACTTC; CDR3 protein: CASSSSGRYEQYF
D gene: -; V gene: TRBV5-6; J gene: TRBJ2-7; clone size: -; CDR3 DNA: TGTGCCAGCAATTACGGGGGAAGCGTGCAGTACTTC; CDR3 protein: CASNYGGSVQYF
D gene: -; V gene: TRBV29-1; J gene: TRBJ2-4; clone size: -; CDR3 DNA: TGCAGCGTCGCGCCGCTGGGACTAGCCAAAAACATTCAGTACTTC; CDR3 protein: CSVAPLGLAKNIQYF
D gene: -; V gene: TRBV4-2; J gene: TRBJ2-1; clone size: -; CDR3 DNA: TGTGCCAGCAGCTCGCCGACGGGGGGCCCTGGTGAGCAGTTCTTC; CDR3 protein: CASSSPTGGPGEQFF
D gene: TRBD1; V gene: TRBV30; J gene: TRBJ2-7; clone size: -; CDR3 DNA: TGTGCCTGGAACGACAGGGACTACGAGCAGTACTTC; CDR3 protein: CAWNDRDYEQYF
D gene: -; V gene: TRBV11-2; J gene: TRBJ1-4; clone size: -; CDR3 DNA: TGTGCCAGCAGCTTACCAGATAATGAAAAACTGTTTTTT; CDR3 protein: CASSLPDNEKLFF
D gene: TRBD2; V gene: TRBV6-1; J gene: TRBJ2-7; clone size: once; CDR3 DNA: TGTGCCAGCAGAGGGACTAGCGGATACGAGCAGTACTTC; CDR3 protein: CASRGTSGYEQYF
D gene: TRBD2; V gene: TRBV6-5; J gene: TRBJ2-7; clone size: -; CDR3 DNA: TGTGCCAGCAGTTACTCGACGAGCGGGGCAAACTACGAGCAGTACTTC; CDR3 protein: CASSYSTSGANYEQYF
D gene: -; V gene: TRBV5-4; J gene: TRBJ2-2; clone size: -; CDR3 DNA: TGTGCCAGCAGCTTGCAGGGCGGGGCGGCAGAGCTGTTTTTT; CDR3 protein: CASSLQGGAAELFF
D gene: -; V gene: TRBV10-1; J gene: TRBJ1-1; clone size: -; CDR3 DNA: TGCGCCAGCAGTGAGCCGGTTGTGGAGGGAGGGAACACTGAAGCTTTCTTT; CDR3 protein: CASSEPVVEGGNTEAFF
D gene: TRBD1; V gene: TRBV2; J gene: TRBJ2-2; clone size: -; CDR3 DNA: TGTGCCAGCAGTGGACAGGGCTCCGGGGAGCTGTTTTTT; CDR3 protein: CASSGQGSGELFF
D gene: -; V gene: TRBV2; J gene: TRBJ1-2; clone size: -; CDR3 DNA: TGTGCCAGCAGTGATGGCAGGGGCAACTATGGCTACACCTTC; CDR3 protein: CASSDGRGNYGYTF
D gene: -; V gene: TRBV7-9; J gene: TRBJ2-7; clone size: few; CDR3 DNA: TGTGCCAGCAGCTTGAGTCTCGTCGAGAACGAGCAGTACTTC; CDR3 protein: CASSLSLVENEQYF
D gene: TRBD2; V gene: TRBV13; J gene: TRBJ2-7; clone size: few; CDR3 DNA: TGTGCCAGCAGCTCCGGACTAGCGGGGGGACACGAGCAGTACTTC; CDR3 protein: CASSSGLAGGHEQYF
D gene: TRBD2; V gene: TRBV7-8; J gene: TRBJ2-2; clone size: few; CDR3 DNA: TGTGCCAGCAGCTTAGATTTAAGGCGGGGGGGGAACACCGGGGAGCTGTTTTTT; CDR3 protein: CASSLDLRRGGNTGELFF
D gene: TRBD1; V gene: TRBV9; J gene: TRBJ2-1; clone size: -; CDR3 DNA: TGTGCCAGCAGCGTTTGGGGCAGGGGGCGGAGTGAGCAGTTCTTC; CDR3 protein: CASSVWGRGRSEQFF
D gene: TRBD1; V gene: TRBV2; J gene: TRBJ1-6; clone size: -; CDR3 DNA: TGTGCCAGCAGCCAATCGGGACAGGATTATTCACCCCTCCACTTT; CDR3 protein: CASSQSGQDYSPLHF
D gene: -; V gene: TRBV7-2; J gene: TRBJ2-7; clone size: -; CDR3 DNA: TGTGCCAGCAACAGCTATCGCTCCTACGAGCAGTACTTC; CDR3 protein: CASNSYRSYEQYF
D gene: -; V gene: TRBV2; J gene: TRBJ2-3; clone size: -; CDR3 DNA: TGTGCCAGCAGGGGAGAGTCAGATACGCAGTATTTT; CDR3 protein: CASRGESDTQYF
D gene: -; V gene: TRBV14; J gene: TRBJ2-1; clone size: -; CDR3 DNA: TGTGCCAGCAGCCTCGGTCAGGCTACCTACAATGAGCAGTTCTTC; CDR3 protein: CASSLGQATYNEQFF
D gene: TRBD1; V gene: TRBV7-2; J gene: TRBJ1-2; clone size: -; CDR3 DNA: TGTGCCAGCAGCATAGGGGGCGCCGGTGGCTACACCTTC; CDR3 protein: CASSIGGAGGYTF
D gene: TRBD2; V gene: TRBV5-6; J gene: TRBJ2-1; clone size: -; CDR3 DNA: TGTGCCAGCAGTAAACTGGGGGGGGACAATGAGCAGTTCTTC; CDR3 protein: CASSKLGGDNEQFF
D gene: -; V gene: TRBV19; J gene: TRBJ1-2; clone size: -; CDR3 DNA: TGTGCCAGTACCGCCGGGGGGGAGATTCCTAACTATGGCTACACCTTC; CDR3 protein: CASTAGGEIPNYGYTF
D gene: TRBD2; V gene: TRBV7-2; J gene: TRBJ2-1; clone size: -; CDR3 DNA: TGTGCCAGCAGCTTGTCTAGCGGGGGATTCTCCTACAATGAGCAGTTCTTC; CDR3 protein: CASSLSSGGFSYNEQFF
D gene: -; V gene: TRBV19; J gene: TRBJ1-1; clone size: -; CDR3 DNA: TGTGCCAGCGTGGGGGCAGGACCGAACACTGAAGCTTTCTTT; CDR3 protein: CASVGAGPNTEAFF